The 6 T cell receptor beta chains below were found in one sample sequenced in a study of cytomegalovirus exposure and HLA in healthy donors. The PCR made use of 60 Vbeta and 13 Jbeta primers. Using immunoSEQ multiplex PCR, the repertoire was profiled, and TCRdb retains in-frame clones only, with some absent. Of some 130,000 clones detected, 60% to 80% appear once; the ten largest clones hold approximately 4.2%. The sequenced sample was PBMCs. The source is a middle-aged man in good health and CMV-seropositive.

The CDR3 loop reads CASSLFSSGSLGEQYF. In nucleotides, the CDR3 is TGTGCCAGCAGTTTATTTTCTAGCGGGAGCCTCGGCGAGCAGTACTTC. V gene TRBV28 combines with J gene TRBJ2-7, with 10 bases aligning to TRBD2. With 1 base clipped from V and 6 bases from J, the junction kept 9 bases outside the gene matches. The CDR3 extends over 16 amino acids. Germline V gene sequence: CDR1 MDHEN, CDR2 SYDVKM.

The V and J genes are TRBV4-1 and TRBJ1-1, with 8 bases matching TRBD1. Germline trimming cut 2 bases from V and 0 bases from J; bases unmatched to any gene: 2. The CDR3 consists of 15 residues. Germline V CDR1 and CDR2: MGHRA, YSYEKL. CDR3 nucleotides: TGCGCCAGCAGCCAAAGGGACAGGTTGAACACTGAAGCTTTCTTT. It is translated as CASSQRDRLNTEAFF.

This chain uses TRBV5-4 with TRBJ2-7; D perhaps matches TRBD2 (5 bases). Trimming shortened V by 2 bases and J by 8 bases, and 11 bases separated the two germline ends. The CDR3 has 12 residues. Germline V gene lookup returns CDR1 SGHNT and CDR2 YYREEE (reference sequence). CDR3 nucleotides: TGTGCCAGCAGCTTAGAGGGAGCCAAGCAGTACTTC. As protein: CASSLEGAKQYF.

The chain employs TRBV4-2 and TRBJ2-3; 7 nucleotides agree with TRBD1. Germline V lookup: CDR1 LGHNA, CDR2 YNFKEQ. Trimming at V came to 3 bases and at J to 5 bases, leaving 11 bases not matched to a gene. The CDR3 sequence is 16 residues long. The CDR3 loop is CASSQATGNEEDTQYF. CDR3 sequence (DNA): TGTGCCAGCAGCCAGGCGACAGGGAACGAGGAAGATACGCAGTATTTT.

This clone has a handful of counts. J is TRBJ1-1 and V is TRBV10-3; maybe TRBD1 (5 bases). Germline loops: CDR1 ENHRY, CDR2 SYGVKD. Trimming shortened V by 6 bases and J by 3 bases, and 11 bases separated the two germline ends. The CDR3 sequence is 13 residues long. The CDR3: CAIRTELYTEAFF. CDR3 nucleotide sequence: TGTGCCATCAGGACAGAATTATACACTGAAGCTTTCTTT.

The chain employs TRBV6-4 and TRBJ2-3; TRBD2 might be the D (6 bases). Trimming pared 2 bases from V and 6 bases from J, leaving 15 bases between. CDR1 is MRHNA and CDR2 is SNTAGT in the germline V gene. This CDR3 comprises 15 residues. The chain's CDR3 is CASSDHGGMGDTQYF. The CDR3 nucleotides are TGTGCCAGCAGTGACCACGGGGGAATGGGGGATACGCAGTATTTT.